These 30 T cell receptor beta chains share one sample of origin, sequenced in a study of T-cell memory formation after mild COVID-19. TCRdb fed the 5' RACE reads into MiXCR, producing one record per CDR3 protein. Among about 270,000 distinct CDR3 sequences listed, 16% were seen once. Input material: PBMCs or a T cell subset sorted from them (not recorded which). These receptor sequences come from a man aged 18 to 35 who had mild COVID-19 (a few samples of this study predate the infection). Cell type and time point are not known.

This clonotype was picked up a small number of times. The rearrangement links TRBV7-8 to TRBJ2-1, with D tentatively TRBD2 (6 bases). The CDR3 totals 17 residues. Germline-derived CDR1 and CDR2 are SGHVS and FQNEAQ. Trimming cost V 5 bases and J 2 bases, with 19 bases left between them. Written as DNA, the CDR3 is TGTGCCAGCAGCCACCCGCGGAGGGACTTACCCTACAATGAGCAGTTCTTC. Its translation: CASSHPRRDLPYNEQFF.

This clonotype showed up many times. V usage is TRBV7-2 and J usage is TRBJ1-6; 7 nucleotides match TRBD1. The CDR3 runs to 15 residues. V lost 1 base to trimming and J lost 6 bases; unmatched junction nucleotides: 3. CDR1 and CDR2 from the germline V gene are SGHTA and FQGNSA. The CDR3 sequence: CASSLVAGGNSPLHF. The CDR3 nucleotides read TGTGCCAGCAGCTTAGTGGCAGGGGGTAATTCACCCCTCCACTTT.

The chain uses TRBV11-2 and TRBJ2-3, with 8 positions matching TRBD2. The V segment lost 1 base and the J segment 6 bases; nucleotides outside the gene matches: 9. The CDR3 sequence is 16 residues long. Germline CDR1 and CDR2: SGHAT and FQNNGV. CDR3 protein: CASSLGTSPNRDTQYF. The CDR3 DNA sequence: TGTGCCAGCAGCTTAGGGACTAGCCCCAACAGGGATACGCAGTATTTT.

J is TRBJ1-1 and V is TRBV5-1; weak D call: TRBD1 (6 bases). CDR1 and CDR2 from the germline V gene are SGHRS and YFSETQ. V lost 3 bases, J lost 1 base, and 16 bases lay in between. The CDR3 has 16 residues. In nucleotides, the CDR3 is TGCGCCAGCAGCTCGATCCCCCCCAGGGGGAACACTGAAGCTTTCTTT. Translation: CASSSIPPRGNTEAFF.

The sample holds a few counts of this clonotype. This sequence joins TRBV10-3 and TRBJ2-2, with D uncertain. The CDR3 runs 13 residues. Trimming stripped 8 bases from V and 5 bases from J, with 12 bases between. The germline V gene encodes CDR1 ENHRY and CDR2 SYGVKD. The CDR3 sequence: CAIEPLGTGELFF. CDR3 DNA: TGTGCCATCGAACCCCTAGGAACCGGGGAGCTGTTTTTT.

Ten or more counts support this clonotype. The J gene is TRBJ2-3, the V gene TRBV5-1; TRBD1 aligns across 9 bases. Germline V gives CDR1 SGHRS, CDR2 YFSETQ. The J segment lost 4 bases and the V segment lost 4 bases, leaving 7 bases of the junction unmatched. The CDR3 is 15 amino acids. The DNA of the CDR3 is TGCGCCAGCAGCCCACAGGGGGCCTCGGCAGATACGCAGTATTTT. It is translated as CASSPQGASADTQYF.

This clonotype was observed a handful of times. V and J are TRBV24-1 and TRBJ1-1; D is unclear. The CDR3 contains 13 residues. V was shortened by 9 bases and J by 0 bases, with 10 bases between the two germline ends. Germline values: CDR1 KGHDR, CDR2 SFDVKD. CDR3 sequence reads: CATDALMNTEAFF. The CDR3 DNA sequence: TGTGCCACCGATGCGCTAATGAACACTGAAGCTTTCTTT.

This clonotype was seen more than once but under ten times. The chain combines TRBV6-5 with TRBJ2-5, with TRBD1 matching over 10 bases. CDR1 is MNHEY, CDR2 SVGAGI, per germline. Trimming took 6 bases from V and 2 from J; bases not matched to a gene: 12. The CDR3 totals 17 residues. The CDR3 loop is CASRRTSGTGVQETQYF. The CDR3 region has the DNA TGTGCCAGCAGACGCACATCCGGGACAGGGGTACAAGAGACCCAGTACTTC.

This clonotype was counted between two and nine times. The chain recombines TRBV20-1 with TRBJ2-3; no reliable D call. Looked up from germline, CDR1 is DFQATT and CDR2 is SNEGSKA (reference sequence). With 3 bases removed from V and 1 base from J, the gap between germline ends came to 11 bases. The CDR3 runs 14 residues. The CDR3 region has the DNA TGCAGTGCTAGCCGGGCAGAAGGCACAGATACGCAGTATTTT. Translated, it gives CSASRAEGTDTQYF.

The J gene is TRBJ2-5, the V gene TRBV20-1, with TRBD2 matching over 14 bases. The CDR3 extends over 15 amino acids. Germline values: CDR1 DFQATT, CDR2 SNEGSKA (reference sequence). The V gene end was trimmed by 6 bases and the J gene end by 4 bases; junction bases not matched to a gene: 7. DNA of the CDR3: TGCAGTGCGAGGACTAGCGGGGGGCGCTTAGAGACCCAGTACTTC. It specifies CSARTSGGRLETQYF.

This clonotype was seen a few times. The V and J genes are TRBV24-1 and TRBJ2-3; the D gene is possibly TRBD2 (6 bases). V was shortened by 10 bases and J by 6 bases, with 16 bases between the two germline ends. This CDR3 has 13 residues. Germline values: CDR1 KGHDR, CDR2 SFDVKD. The CDR3 bases are TGTGCCACTAGCCGGGGGATAGGGGATACGCAGTATTTT. Protein: CATSRGIGDTQYF.

This clonotype has just a few counts. The J gene is TRBJ2-3, the V gene TRBV7-2; TRBD2 matches 7 bases. The J segment lost 1 base and the V segment lost 4 bases, leaving 2 bases of the junction unmatched. CDR3 length: 14 amino acids. Looked up from germline, CDR1 is SGHTA and CDR2 is FQGNSA. For the CDR3, the DNA is TGTGCCAGCAGCTGGACTAGGGGCACAGATACGCAGTATTTT. Its protein product is CASSWTRGTDTQYF.

This clonotype was found a few times. The chain carries TRBV6-2 or TRBV6-3 and TRBJ2-6; D call uncertain. Germline CDR1 is MNHEY and CDR2 is SVGEGT. Deletions cut 6 bases from V and 0 bases from J, with 9 bases between. The CDR3 length is 15 residues. The CDR3 loop reads CASSQVPSGANVLTF. The CDR3 DNA reads as TGTGCCAGCAGCCAAGTGCCCTCTGGGGCCAACGTCCTGACTTTC.

This clonotype has only a few counts. The chain employs TRBV12-3 or TRBV12-4 and TRBJ1-1, with unresolved D. V gave up 4 bases and J gave up 3 bases, with 9 bases separating them. The CDR3 contains 13 residues. This chain's CDR3 is CASSSGRHTEAFF. The CDR3 DNA reads TGTGCCAGCAGTTCTGGCAGGCACACTGAAGCTTTCTTT.

Only a few counts were recorded for this clonotype. The gene calls are TRBV5-1 and TRBJ2-1; D perhaps matches TRBD2 (5 bases). CDR1 and CDR2 (germline): SGHRS, YFSETQ. V lost 0 bases and J lost 7, with 17 bases in between. The CDR3 is 16 amino acids. For the CDR3, the DNA is TGCGCCAGCAGCTTGGAACCGGGCGGGTGGAAAAATGAGCAGTTCTTC. Protein: CASSLEPGGWKNEQFF.

CDR3 DNA: TGTGCCAGCTTTTCGGGGAGGGGGCGTATCGGCCATGGCTACACCTTC. The encoded protein is CASFSGRGRIGHGYTF. This chain uses TRBV7-8 with TRBJ1-2; 7 bases fit TRBD1. This CDR3 spans 16 amino acids. Germline V gene lookup returns CDR1 SGHVS and CDR2 FQNEAQ. V lost 8 bases and J lost 6; bases outside the gene matches: 18. The complete variable domain, with remaining parts taken from reference TRBV7-8 and TRBJ1-2, reads GAGVSQSPRYKVAKRGQDVALRCDPISGHVSLFWYQQALGQGPEFLTYFQNEAQLDKSGLPSDRFFAERPEGSVSTLKIQRTQQEDSAVYLCASFSGRGRIGHGYTFGSGTRLTVV.

This sequence joins TRBV11-2 and TRBJ2-5; maybe TRBD2 (6 bases). Deletions cut 4 bases from V and 5 bases from J, with 14 bases between. Germline loops: CDR1 SGHAT, CDR2 FQNNGV. This CDR3 spans 14 amino acids. CDR3 in DNA: TGTGCCAGCAGCTCCCAGGGAGGCGGGGAGACCCAGTACTTC. Protein: CASSSQGGGETQYF.

This clonotype was seen a handful of times. V is TRBV18 and J is TRBJ1-1; possibly TRBD1 for D (5 bases). The CDR3 has 14 amino acids. Germline V gives CDR1 KGHSH, CDR2 LQKENI. V shed 4 bases and J shed 3 bases, with 12 bases lying between them. The DNA of the CDR3 is TGTGCCAGCTCACTCGGGCCGGGGGACACTGAAGCTTTCTTT. Translating it yields CASSLGPGDTEAFF.

This clonotype has a handful of counts. The V and J genes are TRBV5-5 and TRBJ2-7; TRBD1 is a possible D gene (5 bases). Germline V gives CDR1 SGHKS, CDR2 YYEKEE (reference sequence). There are 14 residues in the CDR3. V lost 5 bases to trimming and J lost 6 bases, with 18 bases between them. The CDR3 DNA sequence: TGTGCCAGCAGGCCAATGGCTGGGGCAAGCGAGCAGTACGTC. This gives the protein CASRPMAGASEQYV.

This clonotype came up many times. The rearrangement joins TRBV5-5 to TRBJ2-5; possible D gene TRBD1, 7 bases. V lost 5 bases, J lost 5 bases, and 16 bases lay in between. Germline V gene sequence: CDR1 SGHKS, CDR2 YYEKEE (reference sequence). The CDR3 loop spans 14 amino acids. The CDR3 is CASSSSGGPETQYF. DNA for the CDR3: TGTGCCAGCAGTTCATCAGGGGGGCCGGAGACCCAGTACTTC.

The gene calls are TRBV30 and TRBJ2-6, with D uncertain. This CDR3 has 15 residues. Per the germline V gene, CDR1 is GTSNPN and CDR2 is SVGIG (reference sequence). Trimming left V 4 bases short and J 1 base short, with 11 bases between. The CDR3, as DNA: TGTGCCTGGACTGTCGTCGTGTCTGGGGCCAACGTCCTGACTTTC. It specifies CAWTVVVSGANVLTF.

Details on this clonotype: A junction end diverges from the germline sequence, so it may reflect a read error. The chain combines TRBV19 with TRBJ2-1; D gene uncertain. This CDR3 region has 13 residues. Germline V CDR1 and CDR2: LNHDA, SQIVND (reference sequence). CDR3 nucleotide sequence: TGTGCCAGTAGTAAGGGTACCAACAATGAGCAGTTATTC. Translated: CASSKGTNNEQLF.

This clonotype was observed a handful of times. The CDR3 sequence is CASSHVGEPQHF. CDR3 nucleotides: TGTGCCAGCAGTCATGTAGGGGAGCCCCAGCATTTT. The chain recombines TRBV13 with TRBJ1-5; the D gene is possibly TRBD1 (5 bases). Trimming stripped 6 bases from V and 8 bases from J, with 11 bases between. The CDR3 sequence is 12 residues long. Looked up from germline, CDR1 is PRHDT and CDR2 is FYEKMQ (reference sequence).

For the CDR3, the DNA is TGTGCCAGCAGTCCGCGGGGAGACAGTCTCTATGGCTACACCTTC. It encodes CASSPRGDSLYGYTF. The chain uses TRBV6-1 and TRBJ1-2; the D gene is possibly TRBD1 (5 bases). Germline V gene lookup returns CDR1 MNHNS and CDR2 SASEGT. V was pared by 5 bases and J by 4 bases, with 17 bases between. This CDR3 is built from 15 residues.

This clonotype has just a few counts. The chain couples TRBV5-1 to TRBJ2-3; 11 positions agree with TRBD2. CDR3 length equals 16 residues. V lost 2 bases and J lost 3; bases outside the gene matches: 5. Germline CDR1 and CDR2: SGHRS and YFSETQ. CDR3 coding DNA: TGCGCCAGCAGCTTCGGGTCTAGCGGGGGGACAGATACGCAGTATTTT. Its translation is CASSFGSSGGTDTQYF.

The chain links TRBV30 to TRBJ1-1, with TRBD1 as a possible D gene (5 bases). Germline-derived CDR1 and CDR2 are GTSNPN and SVGIG (reference sequence). The CDR3 loop spans 13 amino acids. Trimming pared 1 base from V and 3 bases from J, leaving 9 bases between. CDR3 sequence reads: CAWSGEGYTEAFF. The CDR3 DNA is TGTGCCTGGAGTGGCGAGGGGTACACTGAAGCTTTCTTT.

This clonotype was counted only a few times. The chain has TRBV11-2 and TRBJ2-1, with TRBD1 matching over 8 bases. V shed 5 bases and J 4 bases; nucleotides not matched to a gene: 7. The CDR3 runs to 15 residues. Germline V lookup: CDR1 SGHAT, CDR2 FQNNGV. The CDR3 coding sequence is TGTGCCAGCAGCGCCGGACAGGGAGAGTACAATGAGCAGTTCTTC. Translated, it gives CASSAGQGEYNEQFF.

The chain carries TRBV5-1 and TRBJ2-2; a weak D match, TRBD2 (5 bases). V was clipped by 7 bases and J by 1 base, with 8 bases between them. Germline CDR1 SGHRS, CDR2 YFSETQ. This CDR3 is 13 amino acids long. The chain's CDR3 is CASGAGNTGELFF. In nucleotides, the CDR3 is TGCGCCAGCGGTGCGGGGAACACCGGGGAGCTGTTTTTT.

This sequence joins TRBV10-3 and TRBJ2-3; 9 bases are shared with TRBD2. The germline V gene encodes CDR1 ENHRY and CDR2 SYGVKD. The CDR3 is 17 amino acids. Trimming removed 4 bases from V and 6 bases from J; junction bases left unmatched: 14. The CDR3 reads CAISGLSSGDPVDTQYF. The CDR3 DNA is TGTGCCATCAGTGGTTTGTCTAGCGGGGACCCAGTGGATACGCAGTATTTT.

This clonotype was seen a handful of times. CDR3 in amino acids: CSARTGADSGNTIYF. The CDR3 nucleotides read TGCAGTGCTAGGACGGGTGCAGACTCTGGAAACACCATATATTTT. V gene TRBV20-1 combines with J gene TRBJ1-3; unclear D gene. The CDR3 extends over 15 amino acids. Trimming took 3 bases from V and 0 from J, leaving 12 bases between them. CDR1 is DFQATT and CDR2 is SNEGSKA in the germline V gene (reference sequence).